This TCR beta chain was documented in a study of follicular helper T cells after annual influenza vaccination (dated by TCRdb to 2016 to 2017). The study in broad terms: After each seasonal influenza vaccination, blood samples were collected on days 0, 7 and 28. One week after vaccination, a second recruited cohort of about a dozen subjects (Table S1) displayed a similar ICOS+CD38+ cTfh response. Multi-year samples were available for six subjects, with four spanning two vaccination seasons and two spanning three seasons. To study recall of cTfh clones, some subjects were followed across successive annual vaccinations spanning the 2013-2014, 2014-2015 and 2015-2016 seasons. The 2015 samples were processed right after collection, while the 2013-2014 samples were cryopreserved. The full study reports these points: ICOS+CD38+ cTfh clonality correlated with the frequency of that population, and its change correlated with the change in circulating plasmablast frequency. Because only 10-20% of the analyzed cells gave productive TCRB sequences, there was no way to sample rare clonotypes. Day 7 ICOS+CD38+ clones were most often found later in ICOS-CD38- cTfh, suggesting that subset may serve as a memory reservoir. Successive annual vaccinations recalled a recurrent oligoclonal ICOS+CD38+ cTfh response that contained tetramer and AIM influenza-specific clonotypes.

Note on this clone: It has no known antigen specificity. No base quality values were provided; no much bigger clone lies one nucleotide off.

The time point label, as the study defines it: 2015-2016 season, 7 days after influenza vaccination. Adults received seasonal inactivated influenza vaccine (Fluvarix), and TCRB sequencing tracked sorted blood CD4 subsets before and after vaccination. To be eligible, subjects had to be community-dwelling and could not have received an influenza vaccine during the previous 6 months. Subjects were excluded for influenza vaccine contraindications, substance abuse, HIV/AIDS, active malignancy, immunomodulatory medication, or active illness such as respiratory infection. Per time point, between about 35 and 100 mL of blood was sampled. Circulating Tfh were defined as non-naive CD4+CXCR5+PD-1+ cells and sorted into ICOS+CD38+ and ICOS-CD38- fractions. Ficoll-Paque PLUS or SepMate separation was used to isolate PBMC. Before DNA was extracted, the cell subsets were sorted from PBMC using a BD FACS Aria. The library was obtained by the immunoSEQ multiplex PCR assay. Adaptive Biotechnologies handled the TCRB amplification, library preparation, sequencing and preliminary bioinformatics at Survey level resolution. For TCRB sequencing, genomic DNA from the sorted cTfh populations was amplified by multiplex PCR. As for the authors' bioinformatics: Clonality was calculated in R as 1 minus normalized Shannon entropy, and the Gini index was calculated with the R package ineq. To get the overlap score, the summed counts of shared sequences were divided by the total counts of all sequences in both of the compared samples. Fisher's exact test, with an assumed theoretical repertoire of 10^7 TCRB sequences, was used to assess the significance of shared clonotypes. The source is immuneACCESS, and TCRdb retained only in-frame sequences with V and J called. Part of the clones is not carried over; for the studies checked, unresolved V genes explain less than half of this, and the remainder is unexplained. V and J calls and clone size are those listed in that table; D and trimming were worked out from the DNA. For this sample there are 5,500 to 7,000 clones; roughly 90% appear just once. The ten largest clones capture 0.55% to 0.7% of the sample.

The TCR comes from an adult who received the influenza vaccine. This specimen consisted of CXCR5+ CD38- circulating T follicular helper cells from blood, obtained 7 days after influenza vaccination. The sample's cell subset or site label, in plain terms: circulating Tfh, non-naive CD4+CXCR5+PD-1+ (ICOS+CD38+ or ICOS-CD38-).

The CDR3 is CASITDRAETEAFF. The DNA is as follows: TGTGCCAGCATCACGGACAGGGCGGAGACTGAAGCTTTCTTT. The chain couples TRBV6-6 to TRBJ1-1; 8 middle bases align to TRBD1. Via the germline V gene (reference sequence), CDR1 is MNHNY and CDR2 SVGAGI. V has 7 bases trimmed and J has 5 bases trimmed; junction bases matching no gene number 9. Taken from cysteine to phenylalanine, the CDR3 has 14 residues. Only the CDR3 DNA is retained, 42 bases long and in frame from the first base.